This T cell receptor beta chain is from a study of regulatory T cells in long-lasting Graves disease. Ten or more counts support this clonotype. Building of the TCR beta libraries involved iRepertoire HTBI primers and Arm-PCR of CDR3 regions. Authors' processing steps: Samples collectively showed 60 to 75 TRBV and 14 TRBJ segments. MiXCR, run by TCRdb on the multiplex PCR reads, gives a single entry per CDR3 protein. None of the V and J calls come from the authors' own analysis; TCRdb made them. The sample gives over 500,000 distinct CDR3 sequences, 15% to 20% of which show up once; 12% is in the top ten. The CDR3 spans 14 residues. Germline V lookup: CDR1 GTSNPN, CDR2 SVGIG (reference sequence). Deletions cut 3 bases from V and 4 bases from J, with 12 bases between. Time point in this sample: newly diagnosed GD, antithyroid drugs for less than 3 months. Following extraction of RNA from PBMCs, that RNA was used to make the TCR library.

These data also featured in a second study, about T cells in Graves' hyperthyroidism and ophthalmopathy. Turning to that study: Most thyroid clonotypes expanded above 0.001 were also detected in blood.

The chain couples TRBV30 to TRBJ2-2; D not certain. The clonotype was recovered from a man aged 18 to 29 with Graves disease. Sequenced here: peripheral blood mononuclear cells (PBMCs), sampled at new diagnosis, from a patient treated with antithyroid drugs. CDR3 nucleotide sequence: TGTGCCTGGAGCGTAGGCGCTTTCACCGGGGAGCTGTTTTTT. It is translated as CAWSVGAFTGELFF.